This entry lists 3 T cell receptor beta chains sequenced from one sample in a study of T cell changes during pregnancy in multiple sclerosis. Clones were sequenced by immunoSEQ multiplex PCR, and TCRdb holds only the in-frame ones, with some missing. The sample carries more than 45,000 clones, about 93% recorded once. The specimen comprised CD4+ T cells from peripheral blood mononuclear cells, sampled in the first trimester of pregnancy. These receptors all stem from a female donor with multiple sclerosis, enrolled in a pregnancy study.

This rearrangement joins TRBV7-9 to TRBJ2-5; D is undetermined. The V and J ends lost 2 bases and 2 bases respectively, with 9 bases between them. The CDR3 is 14 amino acids. CDR1 is SEHNR, CDR2 FQNEAQ, per germline (reference sequence). In DNA, the CDR3 is TGTGCCAGCAGCTTAATGGCAGGACAAGAGACCCAGTACTTC. Translated: CASSLMAGQETQYF.

The rearrangement uses TRBV7-2 and TRBJ2-1; 12 bases fit TRBD2. The CDR3 spans 17 residues. V was pared by 0 bases and J by 6 bases, with 6 bases of the junction left unmatched. The germline CDR1 and CDR2 sequences are SGHTA and FQGNSA. Here the CDR3 reads CASSLARRTSGVNEQFF. The CDR3 nucleotides are TGTGCCAGCAGCTTAGCAAGACGGACTAGCGGGGTCAATGAGCAGTTCTTC.

This chain links TRBV6-1 with TRBJ1-6; maybe TRBD1 (5 bases). V lost 2 bases, J lost 6 bases, and 17 bases lay in between. The CDR3 length is 17 residues. Germline lookup yields CDR1 MNHNS and CDR2 SASEGT. The CDR3 coding sequence is TGTGCCAGCAGTGAAATAGGGGCTCCCTCGCCTAATTCACCCCTCCACTTT. Residues: CASSEIGAPSPNSPLHF.